Following are 9 T cell receptor beta chains from one sample sequenced in a study of blood T cells in healthy people across ages. PCR was performed a second time for about 7 to 12 cycles using a sample-barcoded 5' primer and a J-beta primer mix. TCRdb reanalysed the 5' RACE reads using MiXCR and keeps one entry per CDR3 protein. The sample comprises 450,000 to 650,000 distinct CDR3 sequences, about 25% of which are singletons, and around 10% rests with the top ten. The same sample was also studied in work on T cells of mothers and their children.

Specimen: blood. These receptors were taken from a boy younger than 18 in good health.

The rearrangement uses TRBV5-7 and TRBJ2-3, with no clear D. TRBV5-7 is an ORF; its function is uncertain. This CDR3 is built from 16 residues. With 1 base removed from V and 0 bases from J, the gap between germline ends came to 12 bases. The CDR3, as DNA: TGTGCCAGCAGCTTGCGAGAGGAGTCTAGCACAGATACGCAGTATTTT. Encoded protein: CASSLREESSTDTQYF.

The rearrangement joins TRBV7-9 to TRBJ1-2, with 7 nucleotides matching TRBD1. Unmatched junction bases numbered 8, after V lost 5 bases and J lost 5 bases. Per the germline V gene, CDR1 is SEHNR and CDR2 is FQNEAQ (reference sequence). The CDR3 loop spans 14 amino acids. The CDR3: CASSTDRDWYGYTF. The CDR3 DNA reads as TGTGCCAGCAGCACAGACAGGGATTGGTATGGCTACACCTTC.

V and J are TRBV28 and TRBJ2-1, with TRBD1 identical over 7 bases. Germline V gives CDR1 MDHEN, CDR2 SYDVKM. There are 12 residues in the CDR3. J was trimmed by 8 bases and V by 4 bases; bases with no gene match: 2. CDR3 region: CASSYRGHEQFF. Here the CDR3 DNA reads TGTGCCAGCAGTTACAGGGGCCATGAGCAGTTCTTC.

The rearrangement joins TRBV29-1 to TRBJ1-1, with unresolved D. The V and J ends lost 2 bases and 4 bases respectively, with 2 bases between them. The CDR3 sequence is 10 residues long. Germline V gene lookup returns CDR1 SQVTM and CDR2 ANQGSEA. For the CDR3, the DNA is TGCAGCGTTGAATCCACTGAAGCTTTCTTT. This codes for CSVESTEAFF.

This clonotype has more than one count but fewer than ten. The CDR3 region has the DNA TGTGCCAGCTCACCACCGCACCGAAACTCTGGAAACACCATATATTTT. Its protein product is CASSPPHRNSGNTIYF. This chain joins TRBV18 and TRBJ1-3; D uncertain. The CDR3 contains 16 residues. CDR1 KGHSH and CDR2 LQKENI come from the germline V gene. The V and J ends lost 0 bases and 0 bases respectively, with 9 bases between them.

The chain recombines TRBV4-3 with TRBJ2-3; D is ambiguous. The CDR3 loop spans 15 amino acids. V lost 4 bases and J 5 bases, leaving 16 bases between the germline ends. Germline V gene sequence: CDR1 LGHNA, CDR2 YSLEER. The CDR3 loop is CASSLGIEVRDTQYF. The CDR3 bases are TGCGCCAGCAGCCTTGGGATCGAGGTTAGAGATACGCAGTATTTT.

This clonotype was observed a few times. J is TRBJ2-2 and V is TRBV13; a possible D gene is TRBD1 (6 bases). Looked up from germline, CDR1 is PRHDT and CDR2 is FYEKMQ (reference sequence). The V and J ends lost 0 bases and 3 bases respectively, with 14 bases between them. There are 17 residues in the CDR3. The CDR3 here is CASSLGLNRVYTGELFF. CDR3 sequence (DNA): TGTGCCAGCAGCTTAGGGTTAAACAGGGTTTACACCGGGGAGCTGTTTTTT.

The chain is built from TRBV7-2 and TRBJ1-2; no definite D call. Trimming shortened V by 1 base and J by 8 bases, and 17 bases separated the two germline ends. The CDR3 loop spans 15 amino acids. CDR1 and CDR2 (germline): SGHTA, FQGNSA. DNA of the CDR3: TGTGCCAGCAGCTTAGTGTCGGACTCCGAGGCGGGCTACACCTTC. It translates to CASSLVSDSEAGYTF.

A few counts support this clonotype. The chain uses TRBV7-2 and TRBJ2-3; D is ambiguous. This CDR3 spans 13 amino acids. CDR1 and CDR2 from the germline V gene are SGHTA and FQGNSA. Deletions cut 0 bases from V and 5 bases from J, with 6 bases between. The CDR3 DNA follows: TGTGCCAGCAGCTTAGCGCTCGGAGATACGCAGTATTTT. Protein product: CASSLALGDTQYF.